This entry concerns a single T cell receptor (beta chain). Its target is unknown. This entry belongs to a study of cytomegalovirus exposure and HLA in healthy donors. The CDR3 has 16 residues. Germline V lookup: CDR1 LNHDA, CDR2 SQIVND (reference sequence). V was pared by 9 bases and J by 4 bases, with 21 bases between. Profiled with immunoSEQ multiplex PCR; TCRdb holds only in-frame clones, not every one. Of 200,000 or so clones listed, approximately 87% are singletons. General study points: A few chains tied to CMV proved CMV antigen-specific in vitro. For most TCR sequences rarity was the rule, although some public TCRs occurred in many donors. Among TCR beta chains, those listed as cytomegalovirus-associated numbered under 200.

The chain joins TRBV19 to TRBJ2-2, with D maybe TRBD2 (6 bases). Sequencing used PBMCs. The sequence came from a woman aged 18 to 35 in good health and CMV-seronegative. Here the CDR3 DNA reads TGTGCCAGCTACGGCGGGTGGGGAGGTCGCACCGGGGAGCTGTTTTTT. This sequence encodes CASYGGWGGRTGELFF.